One and the same sample provided the 20 T cell receptor beta chains below, sequenced in a study of shared clonotypes between healthy human individuals. The table came from immunoSEQ multiplex PCR; TCRdb's copy has only in-frame clones and leaves some out. The sample lists about 1.1 million clones, more than 75% occurring once. Sequences were obtained from memory CD4+ T cells from PBMCs. Subset defined: CD45RA-negative fraction. Receptors were obtained from a man aged 18 to 29 in good health. Some clones in this sample may be carry-over from other donors' samples.

A note on this clone: A much larger clonotype is one base distant, so this may be a read error. Lacking the conserved final phenylalanine or tryptophan, this CDR3 likely reflects a read error. V is TRBV28 and J is TRBJ1-1; D is unclear. Per the germline V gene, CDR1 is MDHEN and CDR2 is SYDVKM. The CDR3 spans 12 residues. V was pared by 6 bases and J by 4 bases, with 9 bases between. CDR3 amino acids: CASRRGSTEAFL. The CDR3 coding sequence is TGTGCCAGCAGACGGGGTTCCACTGAAGCTTTCCTT.

This clone was detected only a few times. This rearrangement joins TRBV30 to TRBJ1-4, with no clear D. This CDR3 spans 14 amino acids. Trimming stripped 0 bases from V and 3 bases from J, with 8 bases between. Germline values: CDR1 GTSNPN, CDR2 SVGIG (reference sequence). CDR3 region: CAWSVLQSNEKLFF. For the CDR3, the DNA is TGTGCCTGGAGTGTACTACAGTCTAATGAAAAACTGTTTTTT.

This clone appeared once. The chain uses TRBV5-1 and TRBJ1-1; D is perhaps TRBD1 (6 bases). V was pared by 4 bases and J by 4 bases, with 14 bases between. Germline-derived CDR1 and CDR2 are SGHRS and YFSETQ. The CDR3 has 14 amino acids. The CDR3 loop is CASSLKGGGTEAFF. The CDR3 bases are TGCGCCAGCAGCCTCAAGGGAGGGGGCACTGAAGCTTTCTTT. The full variable domain, completed using reference TRBV5-1 and TRBJ1-1, is KAGVTQTPRYLIKTRGQQVTLSCSPISGHRSVSWYQQTPGQGLQFLFEYFSETQRNKGNFPGRFSGRQFSNSRSEMNVSTLELGDSALYLCASSLKGGGTEAFFGQGTRLTVV.

The rearrangement uses TRBV10-3 and TRBJ2-1; 10 nucleotides match TRBD2. From germline, CDR1 is ENHRY and CDR2 SYGVKD. There are 20 residues in the CDR3. With V trimmed by 4 bases and J by 2 bases, 17 bases remained unmatched. The CDR3 region is CAISGLSTSGLSGAYNEQFF. DNA of the CDR3: TGTGCCATCAGTGGACTCTCGACTAGCGGGCTGTCTGGCGCCTACAATGAGCAGTTCTTC.

This clone came up a few times. This chain links TRBV28 with TRBJ2-2, with 12 bases lining up with TRBD2. V trimming: 6 bases; J trimming: 7 bases; junction bases outside the gene matches: 6. Germline assignment: CDR1 MDHEN and CDR2 SYDVKM. This CDR3 contains 15 residues. The CDR3 bases are TGTGCCAGCAGGAAGGGGACTAGCGGGCGCGGGGAGCTGTTTTTT. Translated: CASRKGTSGRGELFF.

Of note for this clone: Possible read error: a much larger clone is one base away. The rearrangement joins TRBV11-2 to TRBJ2-7; D perhaps matches TRBD2 (6 bases). V lost 4 bases to trimming and J lost 2 bases, with 9 bases between them. Per germline, CDR1 SGHAT and CDR2 FQNNGV. The CDR3 sequence is 13 residues long. CDR3 in DNA: TGTGCCAGCAGCTCCCGGAGGGCCTACGAGCAGTACTTC. Amino acids: CASSSRRAYEQYF. Together with reference TRBV11-2 and TRBJ2-7, the CDR3 gives the full variable domain: EAGVAQSPRYKIIEKRQSVAFWCNPISGHATLYWYQQILGQGPKLLIQFQNNGVVDDSQLPKDRFSAERLKGVDSTLKIQPAKLEDSAVYLCASSSRRAYEQYFGPGTRLTVT.

This clone was seen once. This chain links TRBV28 with TRBJ1-2, with a tentative D call TRBD1 (5 bases). The V end was cut by 8 bases, the J end by 0 bases, with 10 bases between. This CDR3 is built from 13 residues. Looked up from germline, CDR1 is MDHEN and CDR2 is SYDVKM. CDR3 residues: CASGTPANYGYTF. The DNA for the CDR3 is TGTGCCAGCGGGACTCCAGCTAACTATGGCTACACCTTC.

The chain uses TRBV18 and TRBJ1-3, with D tentatively TRBD1 (5 bases). V lost 8 bases to trimming and J lost 0 bases, with 14 bases between them. This CDR3 has 15 amino acids. Germline CDR1 and CDR2: KGHSH and LQKENI. The CDR3 here is CASTTGTNSGNTIYF. CDR3 sequence (DNA): TGTGCCAGCACTACCGGGACCAACTCTGGAAACACCATATATTTT.

There are many counts of this clone. Distinct nucleotide sequences in the sample also encode this CDR3. The genes are TRBV11-2 and TRBJ2-1, with 11 bases that match TRBD2. J was trimmed by 3 bases and V by 5 bases; bases with no gene match: 6. This CDR3 comprises 16 residues. Germline CDR1 and CDR2: SGHAT and FQNNGV. Here the CDR3 DNA reads TGTGCCAGCAGCCCCCGACTAGCGGGAATCTACAATGAGCAGTTCTTC. Translated: CASSPRLAGIYNEQFF.

The chain recombines TRBV28 with TRBJ2-7; tentatively, D is TRBD1 (5 bases). With 6 bases removed from V and 0 bases from J, the gap between germline ends came to 12 bases. The germline V gene encodes CDR1 MDHEN and CDR2 SYDVKM. The CDR3 covers 14 residues. This chain's CDR3 is CASRGQLSSYEQYF. CDR3 in DNA: TGTGCCAGCAGGGGGCAGTTAAGCTCCTACGAGCAGTACTTC.

Notes on this clone: This may be a read error, as it is one base from a much larger clone. CDR3 DNA sequence: TGTGCCAGCAGCCAGGGGGCTGGGGAAAAACTGTTTTTT. Its translation: CASSQGAGEKLFF. The chain is built from TRBV5-6 and TRBJ1-4; 8 bases map to TRBD1. CDR3 length: 13 residues. J lost 8 bases, V lost 4 bases, and 4 bases had no gene match. Germline V CDR1 and CDR2: SGHDT, YYEEEE.

V is TRBV6-5 and J is TRBJ2-2; tentative D call: TRBD2 (6 bases). V was trimmed by 0 bases and J by 13 bases, leaving 21 bases between them. The CDR3 has 16 residues. The germline CDR1 and CDR2 sequences are MNHEY and SVGAGI. In DNA form, the CDR3 reads TGTGCCAGCAGTTACTCGAGAACGGGGAGCGGGTGGTCGCTGTTTTTT. It encodes CASSYSRTGSGWSLFF.

The rearrangement joins TRBV5-4 to TRBJ2-5; 11 bases align to TRBD2. Germline-derived CDR1 and CDR2 are SGHNT and YYREEE (reference sequence). With V trimmed by 3 bases and J by 2 bases, 6 bases remained unmatched. CDR3 length equals 16 residues. CDR3 nucleotide sequence: TGTGCCAGCAGCTGGAGGGGACTAGCGGAACAAGAGACCCAGTACTTC. This encodes CASSWRGLAEQETQYF. Supplemented by reference TRBV5-4 and TRBJ2-5, the full variable domain reads ETGVTQSPTHLIKTRGQQVTLRCSSQSGHNTVSWYQQALGQGPQFIFQYYREEENGRGNFPPRFSGLQFPNYSSELNVNALELDDSALYLCASSWRGLAEQETQYFGPGTRLLVL.

The V gene is TRBV5-1, the J gene TRBJ2-7; 10 bases fit TRBD1. The CDR3 consists of 15 residues. V shed 4 bases and J 3 bases; nucleotides not matched to a gene: 7. Per germline, CDR1 SGHRS and CDR2 YFSETQ. The CDR3 nucleotides read TGCGCCAGCAGCCCCAGGACAGGGGGTTACTACGAGCAGTACTTC. Translating it yields CASSPRTGGYYEQYF.

With regard to this clone: The same CDR3 is also encoded by other DNA sequences in this sample. This chain links TRBV5-1 with TRBJ1-1; D is unresolved. The germline CDR1 and CDR2 sequences are SGHRS and YFSETQ. V lost 0 bases and J 6 bases, leaving 6 bases between the germline ends. The CDR3 runs to 12 residues. The CDR3 coding sequence is TGCGCCAGCAGCTTGGTTGGGTCTGAAGCTTTCTTT. This codes for CASSLVGSEAFF. Full variable domain (remainder filled in from reference TRBV5-1 and TRBJ1-1): KAGVTQTPRYLIKTRGQQVTLSCSPISGHRSVSWYQQTPGQGLQFLFEYFSETQRNKGNFPGRFSGRQFSNSRSEMNVSTLELGDSALYLCASSLVGSEAFFGQGTRLTVV.

This rearrangement joins TRBV2 to TRBJ2-1; D possibly corresponds to TRBD1 (5 bases). This CDR3 contains 13 residues. Germline lookup yields CDR1 SNHLY and CDR2 FYNNEI. V dropped 4 bases and J dropped 8 bases, with 12 bases sitting between them. The CDR3 spells CASSGKGWDEQFF. In nucleotides, the CDR3 is TGTGCCAGCAGTGGTAAGGGGTGGGATGAGCAGTTCTTC.

The rearrangement uses TRBV7-2 and TRBJ2-7; the match to TRBD2 covers 14 bases. With V trimmed by 4 bases and J by 5 bases, 4 bases remained unmatched. In germline, CDR1 is SGHTA, CDR2 FQGNSA. The CDR3 contains 15 residues. The CDR3 coding sequence is TGTGCCAGCAGCTCCCGGACTAGCGGGAGGAACGAGCAGTACTTC. Protein sequence: CASSSRTSGRNEQYF.

The V gene is TRBV6-1, the J gene TRBJ2-3; weak D call: TRBD2 (5 bases). The CDR3 runs to 14 residues. Germline V lookup: CDR1 MNHNS, CDR2 SASEGT. Trimming pared 6 bases from V and 1 base from J, leaving 11 bases between. CDR3 loop: CASSNPSRTDTQYF. The DNA for the CDR3 is TGTGCCAGCAGCAATCCTAGCCGCACAGATACGCAGTATTTT.

The chain uses TRBV9 and TRBJ2-5; TRBD2 matches at 10 bases. The CDR3 covers 14 residues. The ends lost 6 bases at V and 5 bases at J; junction bases unmatched: 7. Looked up from germline, CDR1 is SGDLS and CDR2 is YYNGEE. The CDR3 sequence is CASNLAGEGETQYF. The CDR3 nucleotides are TGTGCCAGCAATCTAGCGGGAGAAGGGGAGACCCAGTACTTC.

The chain links TRBV7-2 to TRBJ2-7; 9 bases map to TRBD2. V gave up 2 bases and J gave up 2 bases; unmatched junction bases: 7. The length of the CDR3 is 16 residues. Germline loops: CDR1 SGHTA, CDR2 FQGNSA. The CDR3 DNA reads TGTGCCAGCAGCTTATATTCCCTAGCGGGGACCTACGAGCAGTACTTC. It encodes CASSLYSLAGTYEQYF. Full variable domain (rest looked up from reference TRBV7-2 and TRBJ2-7): GAGVSQSPSNKVTEKGKDVELRCDPISGHTALYWYRQSLGQGLEFLIYFQGNSAPDKSGLPSDRFSAERTGGSVSTLTIQRTQQEDSAVYLCASSLYSLAGTYEQYFGPGTRLTVT.